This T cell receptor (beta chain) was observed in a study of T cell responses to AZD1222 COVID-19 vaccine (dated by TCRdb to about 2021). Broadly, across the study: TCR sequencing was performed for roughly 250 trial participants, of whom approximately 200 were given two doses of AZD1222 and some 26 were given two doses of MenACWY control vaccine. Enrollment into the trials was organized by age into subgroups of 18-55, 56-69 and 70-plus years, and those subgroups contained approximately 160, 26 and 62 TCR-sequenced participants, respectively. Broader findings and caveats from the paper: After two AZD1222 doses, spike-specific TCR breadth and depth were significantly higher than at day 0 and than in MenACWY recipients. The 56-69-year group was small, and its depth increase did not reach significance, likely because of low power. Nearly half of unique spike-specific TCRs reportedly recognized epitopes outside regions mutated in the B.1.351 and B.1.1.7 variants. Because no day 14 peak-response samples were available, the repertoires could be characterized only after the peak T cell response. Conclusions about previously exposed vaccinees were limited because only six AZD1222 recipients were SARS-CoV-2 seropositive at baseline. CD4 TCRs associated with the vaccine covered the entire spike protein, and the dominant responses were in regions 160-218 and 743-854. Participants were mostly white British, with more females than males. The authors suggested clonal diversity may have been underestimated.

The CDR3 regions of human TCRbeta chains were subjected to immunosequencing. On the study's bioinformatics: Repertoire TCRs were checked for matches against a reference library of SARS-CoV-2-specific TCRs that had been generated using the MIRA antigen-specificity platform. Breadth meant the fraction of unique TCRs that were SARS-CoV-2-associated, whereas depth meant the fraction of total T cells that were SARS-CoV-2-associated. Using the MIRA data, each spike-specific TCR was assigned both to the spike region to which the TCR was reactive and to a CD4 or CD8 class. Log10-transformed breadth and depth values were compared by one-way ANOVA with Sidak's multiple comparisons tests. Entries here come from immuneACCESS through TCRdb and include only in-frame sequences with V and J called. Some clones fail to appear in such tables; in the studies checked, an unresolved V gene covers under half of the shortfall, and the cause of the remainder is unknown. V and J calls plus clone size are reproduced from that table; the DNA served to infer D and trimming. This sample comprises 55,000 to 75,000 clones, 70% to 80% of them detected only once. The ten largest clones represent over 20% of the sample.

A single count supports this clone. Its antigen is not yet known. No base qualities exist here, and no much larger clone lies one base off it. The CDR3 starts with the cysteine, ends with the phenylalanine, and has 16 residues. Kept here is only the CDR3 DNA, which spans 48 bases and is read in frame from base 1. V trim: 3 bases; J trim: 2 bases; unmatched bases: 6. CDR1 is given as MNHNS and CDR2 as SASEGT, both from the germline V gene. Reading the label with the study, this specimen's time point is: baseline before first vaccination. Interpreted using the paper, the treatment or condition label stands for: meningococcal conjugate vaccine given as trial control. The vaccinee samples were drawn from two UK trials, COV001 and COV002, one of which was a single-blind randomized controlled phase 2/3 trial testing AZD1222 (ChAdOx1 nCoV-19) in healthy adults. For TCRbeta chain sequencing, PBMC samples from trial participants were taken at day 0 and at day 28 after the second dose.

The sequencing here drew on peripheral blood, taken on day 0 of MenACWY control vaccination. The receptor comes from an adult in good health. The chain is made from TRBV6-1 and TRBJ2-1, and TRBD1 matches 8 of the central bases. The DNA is TGTGCCAGCAGTGACGGGGGCAGGGGGCCCTACAATGAGCAGTTCTTC. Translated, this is CASSDGGRGPYNEQFF.